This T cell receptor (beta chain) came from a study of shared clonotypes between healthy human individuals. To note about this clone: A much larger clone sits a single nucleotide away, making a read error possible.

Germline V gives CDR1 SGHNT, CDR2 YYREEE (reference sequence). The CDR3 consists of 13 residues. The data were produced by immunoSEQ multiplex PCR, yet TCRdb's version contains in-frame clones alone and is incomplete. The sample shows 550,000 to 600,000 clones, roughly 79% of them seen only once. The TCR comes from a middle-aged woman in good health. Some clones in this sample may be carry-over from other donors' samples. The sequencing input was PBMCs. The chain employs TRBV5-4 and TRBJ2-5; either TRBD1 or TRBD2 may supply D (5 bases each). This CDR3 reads CASSGDPQEIQYF. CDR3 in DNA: TGTGCCAGCAGCGGGGACCCCCAAGAGATCCAGTACTTC.